This passage covers 17 T cell receptor beta chains from one sample sequenced in a study of blood T cell repertoires in COVID-19. Libraries were prepared by immunoSEQ multiplex PCR; TCRdb keeps only in-frame clonotypes and omits some of them. The sample contains roughly 150,000 clones, about four fifths of which appear only once. The source material was peripheral blood. These TCRs come from a woman aged 80 or over with COVID-19, enrolled during active disease.

This rearrangement joins TRBV6-6 to TRBJ2-3; D is perhaps TRBD2 (5 bases). V lost 2 bases and J 15 bases, leaving 18 bases between the germline ends. Germline assignment: CDR1 MNHNY and CDR2 SVGAGI (reference sequence). The CDR3 is made up of 13 amino acids. The CDR3 loop is CASSYGSEAVLYF. In DNA form, the CDR3 reads TGTGCCAGCAGTTACGGGTCGGAAGCGGTCCTTTATTTT.

The chain recombines TRBV27 with TRBJ2-3; perhaps TRBD2 as D (5 bases). The V and J ends lost 3 bases and 10 bases respectively, with 17 bases between them. Looked up from germline, CDR1 is MNHEY and CDR2 is SMNVEV (reference sequence). The CDR3 totals 14 residues. The CDR3 nucleotides read TGTGCCAGCAGTTTCCTCGGATCGGACTTGTCGCAGTATTTT. This translates into CASSFLGSDLSQYF.

J is TRBJ1-2 and V is TRBV19; D perhaps matches TRBD1 (6 bases). Trimming removed 3 bases from V and 4 bases from J, with 15 bases in between. This CDR3 is built from 15 residues. Germline V gives CDR1 LNHDA, CDR2 SQIVND (reference sequence). The CDR3 sequence is CASSILAGDLYGYTF. CDR3 DNA: TGTGCCAGTAGTATTCTGGCAGGGGACCTCTATGGCTACACCTTC.

V gene TRBV7-3 combines with J gene TRBJ2-1; 10 bases agree with TRBD2. V trimming: 4 bases; J trimming: 4 bases; junction bases outside the gene matches: 4. The CDR3 sequence is 15 residues long. The germline V gene has CDR1 SGHTA and CDR2 FQGTGA. The CDR3 DNA reads as TGTGCCAGCAGCTCACTAGCGGGAAGGTACAATGAGCAGTTCTTC. Encoded protein: CASSSLAGRYNEQFF.

This chain links TRBV28 with TRBJ1-6; TRBD1 aligns across 7 bases. Germline V gives CDR1 MDHEN, CDR2 SYDVKM. J gave up 5 bases and V 6 bases, and 4 bases lay outside the gene matches. The CDR3 runs to 14 residues. The CDR3 is CASSSGTDNSPLHF. CDR3 DNA: TGTGCCAGCAGCTCCGGGACAGATAATTCACCCCTCCACTTT.

The chain uses TRBV12-3 or TRBV12-4 and TRBJ2-1; possibly TRBD1 for D (6 bases). This CDR3 contains 13 residues. The ends were cut back, 5 bases at V and 6 bases at J, with 11 bases in the middle. This CDR3 is CASSQWDTNEQFF. The DNA for the CDR3 is TGTGCCAGCAGTCAGTGGGACACCAATGAGCAGTTCTTC.

V usage is TRBV30 and J usage is TRBJ2-7; tentative D call: TRBD2 (7 bases). This CDR3 spans 15 amino acids. V was cut by 0 bases and J by 4 bases, with 16 bases left in between. Germline CDR1 is GTSNPN and CDR2 is SVGIG (reference sequence). CDR3 sequence (DNA): TGTGCCTGGAGTGTAGGGGGGGGTGGGAAATACGAGCAGTACTTC. As protein: CAWSVGGGGKYEQYF.

The chain employs TRBV27 and TRBJ2-2, with D maybe TRBD1 (7 bases). The CDR3 extends over 16 amino acids. The V gene's germline CDR1 is MNHEY and CDR2 SMNVEV (reference sequence). The ends were cut back, 6 bases at V and 8 bases at J, with 22 bases in the middle. Written as DNA, the CDR3 is TGTGCCAGCAGGGACCTCGCCGGAGGGGGCGCGGGGGAGCTGTTTTTT. It codes for CASRDLAGGGAGELFF.

The chain joins TRBV6-4 to TRBJ1-2, with TRBD1 matching 8 bases. The V segment lost 3 bases and the J segment 8 bases; nucleotides outside the gene matches: 8. Germline V lookup: CDR1 MRHNA, CDR2 SNTAGT. This CDR3 is built from 14 residues. CDR3 protein: CASSEQGVAGGYTF. In nucleotides, the CDR3 is TGTGCCAGCAGTGAACAGGGGGTGGCTGGCGGCTACACCTTC.

This chain connects TRBV7-6 to TRBJ2-5, with 9 positions matching TRBD2. From germline, CDR1 is SGHVS and CDR2 FNYEAQ. The length of the CDR3 is 15 residues. V shed 8 bases and J 4 bases; nucleotides not matched to a gene: 11. The CDR3 spells CASGSAGGGGETQYF. CDR3 nucleotides: TGTGCCAGCGGTTCCGCGGGAGGGGGTGGAGAGACCCAGTACTTC.

The chain recombines TRBV21-1 with TRBJ2-2; the DNA was not compared with TRBD2, the D call given in the table. TRBV21-1 is deemed a pseudogene. CDR3 length equals 17 residues. The CDR3 reads CASSKVTGEENTGELFF. DNA for the CDR3: TGTGCCAGCAGCAAAGTTACGGGGGAAGAGAACACCGGGGAGCTGTTTTTT.

This chain joins TRBV10-3 and TRBJ2-2, with D uncertain. The CDR3 sequence is 14 residues long. V lost 2 bases and J lost 6, with 10 bases in between. Germline V gives CDR1 ENHRY, CDR2 SYGVKD. The CDR3 reads CAISESQSSGELFF. CDR3 sequence (DNA): TGTGCCATCAGTGAGAGTCAGTCCTCCGGGGAGCTGTTTTTT.

This chain joins TRBV7-3 and TRBJ2-3; 8 nucleotides match TRBD2. The germline V gene encodes CDR1 SGHTA and CDR2 FQGTGA. The CDR3 extends over 16 amino acids. With 3 bases clipped from V and 6 bases from J, the junction kept 11 bases outside the gene matches. CDR3 loop: CASSFDSGTFTDTQYF. CDR3 nucleotides: TGTGCCAGCAGCTTTGATAGCGGGACGTTTACGGATACGCAGTATTTT.

The rearrangement links TRBV6-5 to TRBJ1-2, with 10 positions matching TRBD1. The junction had 4 bases not matched to a gene; V was cut back by 5 bases and J by 7 bases. CDR1 and CDR2 from the germline V gene are MNHEY and SVGAGI. The CDR3 has 13 amino acids. DNA of the CDR3: TGTGCCAGCAGTCCCCGGGACAGGGGTGGCTACACCTTC. This translates into CASSPRDRGGYTF.

This sequence joins TRBV28 and TRBJ1-1; no clear D. Germline V gives CDR1 MDHEN, CDR2 SYDVKM. V shed 6 bases and J shed 6 bases, with 17 bases lying between them. CDR3 length: 14 residues. The CDR3 coding sequence is TGTGCCAGCAGCAGACAAGTTGCAGGCGCTGAAGCTTTCTTT. This codes for CASSRQVAGAEAFF.

V gene TRBV7-2 combines with J gene TRBJ1-2; 12 bases are shared with TRBD1. The length of the CDR3 is 17 residues. Per the germline V gene, CDR1 is SGHTA and CDR2 is FQGNSA. Trimming removed 5 bases from V and 1 base from J; junction bases left unmatched: 8. CDR3: CASSPGTGGGYNYGYTF. For the CDR3, the DNA is TGTGCCAGCAGCCCTGGGACAGGGGGCGGGTATAACTATGGCTACACCTTC.

The chain joins TRBV9 to TRBJ2-3; D possibly corresponds to TRBD2 (6 bases). The CDR3 runs to 13 residues. The germline V gene encodes CDR1 SGDLS and CDR2 YYNGEE. Trimming shortened V by 3 bases and J by 2 bases, and 7 bases separated the two germline ends. The CDR3 here is CASSGTITDTQYF. CDR3 coding DNA: TGTGCCAGCAGCGGGACTATCACAGATACGCAGTATTTT.